One sample yielded the 19 T cell receptor beta chains listed below, sequenced in a study of T cells in Graves' hyperthyroidism and ophthalmopathy. The CDR3 regions of TCR beta were amplified from RNA transcripts. Using the HTBI primer set, a first-round RT-PCR was run on the TCR CDR3. Each CDR3 protein gets one entry after TCRdb re-called the multiplex PCR reads with MiXCR. The sample contains some 180,000 distinct CDR3 sequences, about 17% of which appear only once. Specimen: blood. Receptors were obtained from a woman aged 45-65 years with Graves' hyperthyroidism.

The table lists this clonotype with many counts. The V call is TRBV11-2, the J call TRBJ2-3; no clear D gene. Looked up from germline, CDR1 is SGHAT and CDR2 is FQNNGV. CDR3 length equals 13 residues. With 0 bases removed from V and 4 bases from J, the gap between germline ends came to 5 bases. The CDR3 DNA reads TGTGCCAGCAGCTTAGATAGGGCAGATACGCAGTATTTT. This codes for CASSLDRADTQYF. The variable domain in full, completed from reference TRBV11-2 and TRBJ2-3, reads EAGVAQSPRYKIIEKRQSVAFWCNPISGHATLYWYQQILGQGPKLLIQFQNNGVVDDSQLPKDRFSAERLKGVDSTLKIQPAKLEDSAVYLCASSLDRADTQYFGPGTRLTVL.

The rearrangement links TRBV7-9 to TRBJ2-5, with D uncertain. Trimming pared 5 bases from V and 5 bases from J, leaving 6 bases between. The CDR3 is 11 amino acids. CDR1 is SEHNR and CDR2 is FQNEAQ in the germline V gene (reference sequence). The CDR3 protein is CASSPAETQYF. The CDR3 DNA reads TGTGCCAGCAGCCCAGCGGAGACCCAGTACTTC.

The sample holds a few counts of this clonotype. The rearrangement uses TRBV28 and TRBJ2-7, with D perhaps matching TRBD2 (7 bases). This CDR3 spans 15 amino acids. CDR1 and CDR2 from the germline V gene are MDHEN and SYDVKM. The V end was cut by 3 bases, the J end by 2 bases, with 14 bases between. DNA of the CDR3: TGTGCCAGCAGTTTCCCGGGGGGCGCACCCTACGAGCAGTACTTC. Amino acid sequence: CASSFPGGAPYEQYF.

Ten or more counts support this clonotype. V and J are TRBV5-1 and TRBJ1-1; 8 bases align to TRBD1. With V trimmed by 3 bases and J by 2 bases, 3 bases remained unmatched. The CDR3 has 14 residues. The germline gives CDR1 SGHRS, CDR2 YFSETQ. The CDR3, as DNA: TGCGCCAGCAGCTCAGACAGGGGAAACACTGAAGCTTTCTTT. Protein sequence: CASSSDRGNTEAFF.

This clonotype was detected ten times or more. V is TRBV20-1 and J is TRBJ1-1, with TRBD1 as a possible D gene (6 bases). Trimming took off 0 bases at V and 4 bases at J, with 12 bases between the two ends. There are 14 residues in the CDR3. Germline CDR1 reads DFQATT; CDR2 reads SNEGSKA (reference sequence). The CDR3 spells CSARDGGASTEAFF. The CDR3 bases are TGCAGTGCTAGAGATGGGGGGGCCAGCACTGAAGCTTTCTTT.

This clonotype appeared many times. The rearrangement joins TRBV9 to TRBJ2-5, with D possibly TRBD2 on 6 matching bases. This CDR3 comprises 13 residues. V shed 0 bases and J shed 5 bases, with 8 bases lying between them. The germline gives CDR1 SGDLS, CDR2 YYNGEE. The CDR3 loop is CASSVAGVETQYF. The CDR3 DNA follows: TGTGCCAGCAGCGTAGCGGGGGTGGAGACCCAGTACTTC.

This clonotype was counted once. This may come from a read error, since a much larger clone is one base off. The chain couples TRBV9 to TRBJ1-2, with no clear D. From germline, CDR1 is SGDLS and CDR2 YYNGEE. This CDR3 region has 15 residues. CDR3 protein: CASSGYRGVNYGYIF. Here the CDR3 DNA reads TGTGCCAGCAGCGGTTACAGAGGCGTTAACTATGGCTACATCTTC.

This clonotype was seen repeatedly, ten times or more. The V and J genes are TRBV15 and TRBJ2-1, with D perhaps TRBD1 (5 bases). Trimming shortened V by 0 bases and J by 9 bases, and 9 bases separated the two germline ends. The CDR3 has 13 amino acids. Germline assignment: CDR1 LNHNV and CDR2 YYDKDF (reference sequence). This chain's CDR3 is CATSRDSGFEQFF. In DNA, the CDR3 is TGTGCCACCAGCAGAGATTCAGGGTTTGAGCAGTTCTTC.

This clonotype was recorded many times. The rearrangement uses TRBV29-1 and TRBJ1-2; D possibly corresponds to TRBD1 (6 bases). The ends were cut back, 5 bases at V and 1 base at J, with 17 bases in the middle. Looked up from germline, CDR1 is SQVTM and CDR2 is ANQGSEA. The length of the CDR3 is 15 residues. The CDR3 here is CSVHSIGQNNYGYTF. The CDR3, as DNA: TGCAGCGTTCACTCTATAGGACAGAATAACTATGGCTACACCTTC. Full variable domain (remainder filled in from reference TRBV29-1 and TRBJ1-2): SAVISQKPSRDICQRGTSLTIQCQVDSQVTMMFWYRQQPGQSLTLIATANQGSEATYESGFVIDKFPISRPNLTFSTLTVSNMSPEDSSIYLCSVHSIGQNNYGYTFGSGTRLTVV.

The chain uses TRBV12-3 or TRBV12-4 and TRBJ1-1; D gene uncertain. CDR3 length: 14 amino acids. The V end lost 6 bases, the J end lost 5 bases, and 16 bases lay between the germline ends. Written as DNA, the CDR3 is TGTGCCAGCAGACAATCGAGAGGGTCAACTGAAGCTTTCTTT. Its protein is CASRQSRGSTEAFF.

V usage is TRBV28 and J usage is TRBJ2-6; D call uncertain. Germline-derived CDR1 and CDR2 are MDHEN and SYDVKM. The CDR3 spans 15 residues. Trimming stripped 3 bases from V and 1 base from J, with 7 bases between. The CDR3 sequence is CASSFAGSGANVLTF. The DNA for the CDR3 is TGTGCCAGCAGTTTTGCCGGGTCTGGGGCCAACGTCCTGACTTTC.

V is TRBV19 and J is TRBJ1-2; 8 bases agree with TRBD1. This CDR3 is 15 amino acids long. V gave up 5 bases and J gave up 8 bases; unmatched junction bases: 13. The germline V gene has CDR1 LNHDA and CDR2 SQIVND (reference sequence). This CDR3 is CASSGFGQGKGGYTF. The CDR3 coding sequence is TGTGCCAGTAGTGGCTTCGGACAGGGAAAGGGCGGCTACACCTTC.

There are a few counts of this clonotype. V gene TRBV12-3 or TRBV12-4 combines with J gene TRBJ2-5; a weak D match, TRBD2 (6 bases). V shed 2 bases and J shed 4 bases, with 11 bases lying between them. The CDR3 sequence is 14 residues long. The CDR3 region has the DNA TGTGCCAGCAGTTTAAGGAGGGGTGGAGAGACCCAGTACTTC. Protein product: CASSLRRGGETQYF.

This clonotype was picked up many times. V and J are TRBV6-1 and TRBJ2-1; 14 bases agree with TRBD2. V shed 3 bases, J shed 4 bases, and the junction held 2 bases outside the gene matches. Germline V gene lookup returns CDR1 MNHNS and CDR2 SASEGT. CDR3 length: 16 residues. The CDR3 sequence: CASSERTSGGYNEQFF. In DNA, the CDR3 is TGTGCCAGCAGTGAGCGGACTAGCGGGGGGTACAATGAGCAGTTCTTC.

The V and J genes are TRBV3-1 and TRBJ1-2; unclear D gene. This CDR3 has 17 amino acids. CDR1 and CDR2 from the germline V gene are LGHDT and YNNKEL (reference sequence). Trimming shortened V by 0 bases and J by 7 bases, and 21 bases separated the two germline ends. CDR3 amino acids: CASSQDWPPLSSAGYTF. The CDR3 region has the DNA TGTGCCAGCAGCCAAGATTGGCCTCCTCTAAGCTCGGCTGGCTACACCTTC. Complete variable domain (other parts from reference TRBV3-1 and TRBJ1-2): DTAVSQTPKYLVTQMGNDKSIKCEQNLGHDTMYWYKQDSKKFLKIMFSYNNKELIINETVPNRFSPKSPDKAHLNLHINSLELGDSAVYFCASSQDWPPLSSAGYTFGSGTRLTVV.

The CDR3 nucleotides are TGTGCCAGCAGTTCCTCTAGGAGGAGTGAAAAACTGTTTTTT. Protein: CASSSSRRSEKLFF. The gene calls are TRBV6-2 or TRBV6-3 and TRBJ1-4; D unclear. The germline CDR1 and CDR2 sequences are MNHEY and SVGEGT. Between the trimmed V and J ends, which lost 4 bases and 7 bases, there was a span of 13 bases. The CDR3 spans 14 residues.

The chain uses TRBV4-1 and TRBJ2-1; D unclear. The V end lost 3 bases, the J end lost 4 bases, and 10 bases lay between the germline ends. Germline V gives CDR1 MGHRA, CDR2 YSYEKL. This CDR3 is 14 amino acids long. CDR3 residues: CASSHARGYNEQFF. CDR3 DNA sequence: TGCGCCAGCAGCCACGCGCGTGGATACAATGAGCAGTTCTTC.

This clonotype was detected only a few times. The chain uses TRBV20-1 and TRBJ1-2; 9 nucleotides align to TRBD1. Germline CDR1 DFQATT, CDR2 SNEGSKA (reference sequence). V lost 5 bases and J lost 2; bases outside the gene matches: 6. The CDR3 runs 14 residues. CDR3 coding DNA: TGCAGTGCTCGTCCCGGGACAGGGAACTATGGCTACACCTTC. This gives the protein CSARPGTGNYGYTF.

This clonotype has a count of ten or more. The chain has TRBV6-5 and TRBJ1-1, with D tentatively TRBD1 (5 bases). Germline loops: CDR1 MNHEY, CDR2 SVGAGI. CDR3 length equals 13 residues. V was shortened by 2 bases and J by 1 base, with 5 bases between the two germline ends. Here the CDR3 reads CASSYGTNTEAFF. The CDR3 DNA reads as TGTGCCAGCAGTTACGGGACGAACACTGAAGCTTTCTTT.